These 10 T cell receptor beta chains originate from one sample sequenced in a study of technical replicates of blood from a handful of donors. Clones were read by immunoSEQ multiplex PCR, and TCRdb kept only the in-frame ones, dropping some. Of over 60,000 clones detected, 93% appear once; the ten largest clones hold 0.25%. The source material was T cells isolated from PBMCs. The receptors were gathered from a human donor in good health.

This chain joins TRBV4-1 and TRBJ2-7, with TRBD1 matching over 9 bases. The V gene end was trimmed by 3 bases and the J gene end by 2 bases; junction bases not matched to a gene: 5. CDR3 length: 15 amino acids. Looked up from germline, CDR1 is MGHRA and CDR2 is YSYEKL. This CDR3 is CASSHERTGAYEQYF. The CDR3 nucleotides read TGCGCCAGCAGCCACGAACGGACAGGGGCCTACGAGCAGTACTTC.

The V and J genes are TRBV5-1 and TRBJ2-1; 7 bases agree with TRBD1. Germline CDR1 SGHRS, CDR2 YFSETQ. There are 16 residues in the CDR3. V lost 4 bases, J lost 2 bases, and 9 bases stayed unmatched. In DNA form, the CDR3 reads TGCGCCAGCAGCCCGCCGGTGGGACAGACCTACAATGAGCAGTTCTTC. Protein product: CASSPPVGQTYNEQFF.

This chain links TRBV29-1 with TRBJ2-3; 15 nucleotides align to TRBD2. Trimming cost V 6 bases and J 4 bases; bases outside gene matches: 2. The V gene's germline CDR1 is SQVTM and CDR2 ANQGSEA. The CDR3 is 14 amino acids. CDR3 in DNA: TGCAGCGTCGGACTAGCGGGAGGGCCAGATACGCAGTATTTT. It translates to CSVGLAGGPDTQYF.

V is TRBV28 and J is TRBJ2-2, with 9 bases fitting TRBD1. This CDR3 is built from 15 residues. Germline CDR1 and CDR2: MDHEN and SYDVKM. J was trimmed by 8 bases and V by 3 bases; bases with no gene match: 7. CDR3 region: CASSFQQGASGELFF. Here the CDR3 DNA reads TGTGCCAGCAGTTTCCAACAGGGGGCTTCAGGGGAGCTGTTTTTT.

The CDR3 nucleotides are TGTGCCAGCAGTTTTAGGGGTCCAGAGACCCAGTACTTC. Amino acids: CASSFRGPETQYF. This chain connects TRBV28 to TRBJ2-5; tentatively, D is TRBD1 (5 bases). Trimming left V 3 bases short and J 4 bases short, with 9 bases between. The CDR3 extends over 13 amino acids. Germline V CDR1 and CDR2: MDHEN, SYDVKM.

The chain carries TRBV6-1 and TRBJ1-5; 10 nucleotides match TRBD1. The germline CDR1 and CDR2 sequences are MNHNS and SASEGT. Trimming cost V 4 bases and J 4 bases; bases outside gene matches: 7. The CDR3 sequence is 16 residues long. CDR3 nucleotides: TGTGCCAGCAGTGCCCGGGACAGGGGCGCGAATCAGCCCCAGCATTTT. Translation gives CASSARDRGANQPQHF.

The chain combines TRBV2 with TRBJ2-5; the match to TRBD2 covers 9 bases. Germline V gives CDR1 SNHLY, CDR2 FYNNEI. The CDR3 has 15 amino acids. V lost 7 bases and J lost 5; bases outside the gene matches: 11. The CDR3 reads CASNWAGGPQETQYF. The CDR3 coding sequence is TGTGCCAGCAACTGGGCGGGAGGGCCCCAGGAGACCCAGTACTTC.

The rearrangement uses TRBV7-9 and TRBJ2-5; no firm D call. The CDR3 runs 11 residues. Germline lookup yields CDR1 SEHNR and CDR2 FQNEAQ (reference sequence). V was pared by 5 bases and J by 2 bases, with 3 bases between. CDR3 sequence: CASSIQETQYF. CDR3 nucleotides: TGTGCCAGCAGCATACAAGAGACCCAGTACTTC.

This clone was found once. The rearrangement joins TRBV9 to TRBJ1-1, with a weak D call TRBD1 (6 bases). CDR1 is SGDLS, CDR2 YYNGEE, per germline. V shed 8 bases and J shed 2 bases, with 13 bases lying between them. CDR3 length: 13 residues. The chain's CDR3 is CASKAGDNTEAFF. DNA for the CDR3: TGTGCCAGTAAAGCAGGGGACAACACTGAAGCTTTCTTT.

The CDR3 DNA sequence: TGTGCCAGCAGCCACACAGGATGGGTGACTGAAGCTTTCTTT. This translates into CASSHTGWVTEAFF. The chain employs TRBV14 and TRBJ1-1; a weak D match, TRBD1 (5 bases). Per the germline V gene, CDR1 is SGHDN and CDR2 is FVKESK. This CDR3 has 14 amino acids. The V gene lost 3 bases and the J gene lost 5 bases, with 13 bases spanning the gap.